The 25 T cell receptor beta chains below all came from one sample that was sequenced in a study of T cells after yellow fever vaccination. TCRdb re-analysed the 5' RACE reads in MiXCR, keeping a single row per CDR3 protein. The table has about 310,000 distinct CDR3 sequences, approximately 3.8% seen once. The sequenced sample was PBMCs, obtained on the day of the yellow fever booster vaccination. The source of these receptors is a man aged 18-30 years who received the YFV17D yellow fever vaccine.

CDR3 in DNA: TGTGCCAGCAGCTTTCGAGGACTGTGGCGGTGGATATCGGGGCAGCAGTACGTC. It encodes CASSFRGLWRWISGQQYV. The V call is TRBV7-2, the J call TRBJ2-7; either TRBD1 or TRBD2 may fit D (5 bases each). Germline CDR1 reads SGHTA; CDR2 reads FQGNSA. There are 18 residues in the CDR3. V shed 3 bases and J shed 8 bases, with 29 bases lying between them.

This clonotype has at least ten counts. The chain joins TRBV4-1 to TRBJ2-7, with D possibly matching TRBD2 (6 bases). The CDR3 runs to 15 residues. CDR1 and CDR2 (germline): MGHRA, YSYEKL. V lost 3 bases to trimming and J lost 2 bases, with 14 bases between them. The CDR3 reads CASSQRGGATYEQYF. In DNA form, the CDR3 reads TGCGCCAGCAGCCAGAGAGGAGGGGCCACCTACGAGCAGTACTTC.

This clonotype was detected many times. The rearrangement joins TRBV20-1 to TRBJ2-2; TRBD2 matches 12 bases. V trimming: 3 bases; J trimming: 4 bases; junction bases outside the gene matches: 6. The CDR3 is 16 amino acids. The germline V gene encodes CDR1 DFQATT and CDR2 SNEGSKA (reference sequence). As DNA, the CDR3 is TGCAGTGCTAGGGCCGGGACTAGCGGGTCCACCGGGGAGCTGTTTTTT. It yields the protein CSARAGTSGSTGELFF.

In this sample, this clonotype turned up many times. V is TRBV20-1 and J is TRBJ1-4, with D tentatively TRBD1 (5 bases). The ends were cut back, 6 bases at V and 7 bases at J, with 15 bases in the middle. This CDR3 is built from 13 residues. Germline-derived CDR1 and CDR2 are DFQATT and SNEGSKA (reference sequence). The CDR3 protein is CSAKGRAGEKLFF. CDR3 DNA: TGCAGTGCCAAGGGACGGGCCGGTGAAAAACTGTTTTTT.

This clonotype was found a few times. The CDR3 loop reads CATGGGRGTGNEKLFF. The CDR3 DNA follows: TGTGCCACCGGGGGGGGCAGGGGGACCGGAAATGAAAAACTGTTTTTT. The rearrangement uses TRBV12-3 or TRBV12-4 and TRBJ1-4; 7 bases align to TRBD1. V shed 10 bases and J 5 bases; nucleotides not matched to a gene: 16. The CDR3 runs 16 residues.

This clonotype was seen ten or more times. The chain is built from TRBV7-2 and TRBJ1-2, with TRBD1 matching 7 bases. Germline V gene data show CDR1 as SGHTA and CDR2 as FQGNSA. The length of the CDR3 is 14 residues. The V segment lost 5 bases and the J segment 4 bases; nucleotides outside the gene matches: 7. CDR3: CASSIRRDSYGYTF. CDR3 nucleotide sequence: TGTGCCAGCAGCATACGAAGGGACAGCTATGGCTACACCTTC.

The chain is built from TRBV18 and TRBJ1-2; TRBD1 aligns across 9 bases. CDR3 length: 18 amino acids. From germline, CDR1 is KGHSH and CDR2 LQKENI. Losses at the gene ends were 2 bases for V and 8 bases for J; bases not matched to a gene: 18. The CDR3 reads CASSPRRLNLPDRGGYTF. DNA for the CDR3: TGTGCCAGCTCACCAAGAAGACTCAATCTGCCGGACAGGGGCGGCTACACCTTC.

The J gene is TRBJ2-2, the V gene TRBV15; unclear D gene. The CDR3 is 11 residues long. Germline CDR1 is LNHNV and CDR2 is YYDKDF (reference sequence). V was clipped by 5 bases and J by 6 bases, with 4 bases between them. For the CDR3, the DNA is TGTGCCACCAGCGGCCCCGGGGAGCTGTTTTTT. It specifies CATSGPGELFF.

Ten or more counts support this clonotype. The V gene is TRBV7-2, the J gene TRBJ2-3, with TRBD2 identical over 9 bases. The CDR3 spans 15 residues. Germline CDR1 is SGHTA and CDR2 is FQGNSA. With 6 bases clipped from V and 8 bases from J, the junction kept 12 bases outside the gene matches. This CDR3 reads CASSPRDSGGRTQYF. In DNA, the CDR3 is TGTGCCAGCAGTCCTAGGGACAGCGGGGGGCGTACGCAGTATTTT.

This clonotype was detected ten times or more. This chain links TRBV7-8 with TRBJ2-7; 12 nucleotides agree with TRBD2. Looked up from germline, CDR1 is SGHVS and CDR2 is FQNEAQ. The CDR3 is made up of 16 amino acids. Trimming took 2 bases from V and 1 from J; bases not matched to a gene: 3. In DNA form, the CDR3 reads TGTGCCAGCAGCTTATCACTAGCGGGGGGTTCCTACGAGCAGTACTTC. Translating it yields CASSLSLAGGSYEQYF.

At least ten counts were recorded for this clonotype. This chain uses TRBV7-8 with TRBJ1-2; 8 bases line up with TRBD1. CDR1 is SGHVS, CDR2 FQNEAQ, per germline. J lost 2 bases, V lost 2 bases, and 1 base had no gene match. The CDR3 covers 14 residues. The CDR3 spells CASSLRTGNYGYTF. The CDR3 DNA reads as TGTGCCAGCAGCTTACGGACAGGGAACTATGGCTACACCTTC.

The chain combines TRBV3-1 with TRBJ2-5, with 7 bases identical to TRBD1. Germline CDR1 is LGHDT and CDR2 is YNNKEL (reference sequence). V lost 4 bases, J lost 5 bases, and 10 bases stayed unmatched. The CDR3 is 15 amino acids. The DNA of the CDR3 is TGTGCCAGCAGCCCAATGACAGGGTTGGAGGAGACCCAGTACTTC. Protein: CASSPMTGLEETQYF.

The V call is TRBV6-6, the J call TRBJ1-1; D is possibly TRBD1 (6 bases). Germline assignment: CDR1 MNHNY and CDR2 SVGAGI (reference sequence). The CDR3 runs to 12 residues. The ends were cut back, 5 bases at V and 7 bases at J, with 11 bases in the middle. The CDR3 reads CASSGLRGEAFF. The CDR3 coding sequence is TGTGCCAGCAGTGGCCTCAGGGGTGAAGCTTTCTTT.

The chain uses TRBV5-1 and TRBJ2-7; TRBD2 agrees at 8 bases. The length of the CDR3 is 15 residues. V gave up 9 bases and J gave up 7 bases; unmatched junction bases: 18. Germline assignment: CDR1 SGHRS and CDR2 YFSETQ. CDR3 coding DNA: TGCGCCATCGTCCTCCAGGCGGGGGGCCAGGGGGAGCAGTACGTC. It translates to CAIVLQAGGQGEQYV.

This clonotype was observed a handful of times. CDR3 DNA: TGTGCCAGCAGCTTAATGAACAGGGGTGGACAAGAGACCCAGTACTTC. Amino acids: CASSLMNRGGQETQYF. The chain uses TRBV7-2 and TRBJ2-5; 7 bases align to TRBD1. The CDR3 is 16 residues long. Germline CDR1 reads SGHTA; CDR2 reads FQGNSA. After removal of 2 bases from V and 2 bases from J, the junction contained 8 bases not matched to a gene.

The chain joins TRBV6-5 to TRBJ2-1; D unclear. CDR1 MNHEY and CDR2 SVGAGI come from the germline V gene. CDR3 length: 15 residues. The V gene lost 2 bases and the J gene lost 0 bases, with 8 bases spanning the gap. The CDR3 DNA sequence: TGTGCCAGCAGTTACAGGCGGAGCTCCTACAATGAGCAGTTCTTC. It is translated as CASSYRRSSYNEQFF.

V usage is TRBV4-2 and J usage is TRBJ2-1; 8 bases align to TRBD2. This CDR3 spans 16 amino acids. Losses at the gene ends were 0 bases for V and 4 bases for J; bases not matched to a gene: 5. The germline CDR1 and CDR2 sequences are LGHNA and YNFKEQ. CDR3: CASSQEVSGAYNEQFF. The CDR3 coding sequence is TGTGCCAGCAGCCAAGAGGTTAGCGGGGCTTACAATGAGCAGTTCTTC.

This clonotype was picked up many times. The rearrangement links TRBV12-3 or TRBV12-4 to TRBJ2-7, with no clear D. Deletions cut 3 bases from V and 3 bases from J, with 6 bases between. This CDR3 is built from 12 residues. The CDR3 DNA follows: TGTGCCAGCAGTTTTGGTGGCTACGAGCAGTACGTC. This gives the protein CASSFGGYEQYV.

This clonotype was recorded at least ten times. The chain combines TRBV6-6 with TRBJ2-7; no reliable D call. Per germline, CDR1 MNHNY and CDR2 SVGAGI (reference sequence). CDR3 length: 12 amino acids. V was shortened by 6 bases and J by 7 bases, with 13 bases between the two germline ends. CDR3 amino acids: CASSPGPGEQYV. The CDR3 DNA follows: TGTGCCAGCAGCCCCGGGCCCGGGGAGCAGTACGTC.

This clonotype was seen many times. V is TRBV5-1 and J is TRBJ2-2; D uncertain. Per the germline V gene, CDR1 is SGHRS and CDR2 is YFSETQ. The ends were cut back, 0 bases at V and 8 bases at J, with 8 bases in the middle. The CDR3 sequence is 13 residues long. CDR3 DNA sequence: TGCGCCAGCAGCTTGGGGTATGGAGGGGAGCTGTTTTTT. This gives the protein CASSLGYGGELFF.

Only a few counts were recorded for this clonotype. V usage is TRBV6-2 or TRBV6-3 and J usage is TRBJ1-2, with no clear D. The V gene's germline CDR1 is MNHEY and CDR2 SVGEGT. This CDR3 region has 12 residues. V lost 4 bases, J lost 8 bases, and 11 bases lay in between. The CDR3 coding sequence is TGTGCCAGCAGTTTAAGTACAGCAGGCTACACCTTC. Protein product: CASSLSTAGYTF.

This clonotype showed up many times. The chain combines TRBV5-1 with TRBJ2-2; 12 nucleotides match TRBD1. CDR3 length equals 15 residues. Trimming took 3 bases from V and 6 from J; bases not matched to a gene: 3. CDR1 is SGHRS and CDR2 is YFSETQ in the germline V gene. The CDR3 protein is CASSSRDRGPGELFF. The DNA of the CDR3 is TGCGCCAGCAGCTCAAGGGACAGGGGGCCCGGGGAGCTGTTTTTT.

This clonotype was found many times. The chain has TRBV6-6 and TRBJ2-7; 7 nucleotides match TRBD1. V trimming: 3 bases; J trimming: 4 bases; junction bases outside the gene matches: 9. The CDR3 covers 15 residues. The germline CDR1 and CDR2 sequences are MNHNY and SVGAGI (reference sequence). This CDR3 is CASSYTEGGGYEQYV. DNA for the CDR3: TGTGCCAGCAGTTATACCGAAGGGGGCGGGTACGAGCAGTACGTC.

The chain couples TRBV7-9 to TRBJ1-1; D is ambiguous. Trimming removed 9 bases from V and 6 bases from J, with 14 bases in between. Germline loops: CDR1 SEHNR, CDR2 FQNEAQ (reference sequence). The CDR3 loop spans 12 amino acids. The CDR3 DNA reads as TGTGCCAGTCAGTGTATGATGCCTGAAGCTTTCTTT. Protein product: CASQCMMPEAFF.

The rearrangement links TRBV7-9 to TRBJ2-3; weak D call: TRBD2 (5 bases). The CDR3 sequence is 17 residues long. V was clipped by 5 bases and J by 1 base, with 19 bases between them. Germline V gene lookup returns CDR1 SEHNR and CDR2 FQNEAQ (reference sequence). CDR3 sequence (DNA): TGTGCCAGCAGCCCCAGAGAGGGCGCGTCGGGCACAGATACGCAGTATTTT. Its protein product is CASSPREGASGTDTQYF.